The present entry profiles one TCR beta chain with its context. In the original processing: Nucleated cell number was recorded as an estimate derived from reference gene primer amplification. Some clones are missing from TCRdb's copy, which holds only in-frame ones; the method was immunoSEQ multiplex PCR. D and trimming were read from the DNA, whereas the V and J calls and clone size are those reported in that table. The data contain about 120,000 clones, 79% of them singletons. The CDR3 runs 15 residues. V lost 9 bases and J lost 2; bases outside the gene matches: 7. CDR1 MDHEN and CDR2 SYDVKM come from the germline V gene. This specimen comes from a study of blood T cell repertoires in COVID-19. Study summary: Nucleic acid was either cDNA or gDNA, and it came from T cells, B-cell-depleted T cells, or PBMCs.

Sample: peripheral blood. This receptor was identified in an elderly woman with acute or convalescent COVID-19. The V and J genes are TRBV28 and TRBJ2-6; 7 bases agree with TRBD2. The CDR3 sequence: CASSPGGTGANVLTF. The CDR3 nucleotides are TGTGCCAGTTCTCCGGGGGGAACTGGGGCCAACGTCCTGACTTTC.